The next 8 T cell receptor beta chains were all read from a single sample in a study of blood T cells in healthy people across ages. Alongside a J-beta primer mix, a sample-barcoded 5' primer served in a second PCR lasting roughly 7 to 12 cycles. TCRdb reanalysed the 5' RACE reads using MiXCR and keeps one entry per CDR3 protein. This sample has some 1.6 million distinct CDR3 sequences, with 34% found just once. Sequenced material: blood. Receptors were obtained from a woman aged 30 to 39 in good health.

The genes are TRBV7-9 and TRBJ1-1; no definite D call. Germline V gene lookup returns CDR1 SEHNR and CDR2 FQNEAQ (reference sequence). This CDR3 is 9 amino acids long. V lost 6 bases, J lost 9 bases, and 5 bases lay in between. This CDR3 reads CASSPKAFF. The CDR3 DNA reads TGTGCCAGCAGTCCTAAAGCTTTCTTT.

With respect to this clonotype: A much more abundant neighbour one base away suggests this may be a read error. The rearrangement uses TRBV6-5 and TRBJ2-5; tentatively, D is TRBD2 (7 bases). V shed 7 bases and J shed 7 bases, with 19 bases lying between them. Germline-derived CDR1 and CDR2 are MNHEY and SVGAGI. There are 14 residues in the CDR3. This chain's CDR3 is CASKMGAGEATQYF. The CDR3 nucleotides are TGTGCCAGCAAAATGGGGGCGGGGGAGGCGACCCAGTACTTC.

The chain joins TRBV28 to TRBJ1-3; unclear D gene. The CDR3 covers 14 residues. The germline V gene has CDR1 MDHEN and CDR2 SYDVKM. Trimming left V 3 bases short and J 1 base short, with 7 bases between. CDR3: CASSFDISGNTIYF. The CDR3 region has the DNA TGTGCCAGCAGTTTCGATATATCTGGAAACACCATATATTTT.

A few counts support this clonotype. The rearrangement uses TRBV9 and TRBJ2-5; D unresolved. Germline values: CDR1 SGDLS, CDR2 YYNGEE. The CDR3 spans 14 residues. The ends were cut back, 0 bases at V and 5 bases at J, with 11 bases in the middle. The CDR3 protein is CASSVGALRETQYF. CDR3 sequence (DNA): TGTGCCAGCAGCGTAGGAGCTCTTAGGGAGACCCAGTACTTC.

This chain connects TRBV28 to TRBJ2-7; 7 nucleotides align to TRBD1. This CDR3 has 18 residues. Per germline, CDR1 MDHEN and CDR2 SYDVKM. The V and J ends lost 4 bases and 3 bases, in that order; junction bases with no gene match: 18. The CDR3 bases are TGTGCCAGCAGTTCACTCAGCCAGACAGGGCAGGGCTTCTACGAGCAGTACTTC. This codes for CASSSLSQTGQGFYEQYF.

The chain couples TRBV3-1 to TRBJ1-4; D gene ambiguous. Germline CDR1 and CDR2: LGHDT and YNNKEL (reference sequence). The CDR3 is 10 residues long. The ends were cut back, 8 bases at V and 6 bases at J, with 4 bases in the middle. The chain's CDR3 is CASGDEKLFF. CDR3 in DNA: TGTGCCAGCGGTGATGAAAAACTGTTTTTT.

This clonotype showed up many times. This rearrangement joins TRBV15 to TRBJ2-7, with 11 bases matching TRBD2. The CDR3 sequence is 15 residues long. Trimming cost V 4 bases and J 7 bases; bases outside gene matches: 9. In germline, CDR1 is LNHNV, CDR2 YYDKDF (reference sequence). The CDR3 loop reads CATSNSGRAGGEQYF. The CDR3 DNA sequence: TGTGCCACCAGCAATAGCGGGAGGGCCGGCGGAGAGCAGTACTTC.

In this sample, this clonotype turned up many times. The genes are TRBV4-1 and TRBJ2-1; 9 positions match TRBD2. From germline, CDR1 is MGHRA and CDR2 YSYEKL. The V gene end was trimmed by 1 base and the J gene end by 9 bases; junction bases not matched to a gene: 7. This CDR3 is 15 amino acids long. The CDR3 DNA follows: TGCGCCAGCAGCCAAGGCGGGGGGGGTATCGGTGAGCAGTTCTTC. It translates to CASSQGGGGIGEQFF.